This entry is about one TCR beta chain. The length of the CDR3 is 14 residues. Per germline, CDR1 SGHAT and CDR2 FQNNGV. V was clipped by 5 bases and J by 8 bases, with 16 bases between them. In the PCR, 60 Vbeta and 13 Jbeta primers were used. Here immunoSEQ multiplex PCR was the method, and the copy in TCRdb shows in-frame clones only, minus some. The profile shows some 150,000 clones, about two thirds of them singletons. The sample is drawn from a study of cytomegalovirus exposure and HLA in healthy donors. The specimen was PBMCs. The TCR comes from a man over 45 in good health and CMV-seropositive. The gene calls are TRBV11-2 and TRBJ2-4; possibly TRBD2 for D (7 bases). The CDR3 sequence: CASSQTREGDIQYF. The CDR3 DNA follows: TGTGCCAGCAGCCAAACCAGGGAGGGGGACATTCAGTACTTC.